What follows are 6 T cell receptor beta chains derived from one specimen sequenced in a study of blood T cells in healthy people across ages. PCR was performed a second time for about 7 to 12 cycles using a sample-barcoded 5' primer and a J-beta primer mix. TCRdb fed the 5' RACE reads into MiXCR, producing one record per CDR3 protein. Of 800,000 to 900,000 distinct CDR3 sequences in the sample, around two thirds were seen once. What was sequenced was blood. The source is a man aged 25-40 years in good health.

The chain joins TRBV9 to TRBJ2-7; weak D call: TRBD2 (5 bases). Trimming pared 2 bases from V and 2 bases from J, leaving 11 bases between. Germline values: CDR1 SGDLS, CDR2 YYNGEE. CDR3 length equals 14 residues. The CDR3 DNA reads TGTGCCAGCAGCGTTGTGGACTTCGCCTACGAGCAGTACTTC. It codes for CASSVVDFAYEQYF.

The genes are TRBV6-6 and TRBJ2-3; D perhaps matches TRBD1 (5 bases). The CDR3 is made up of 14 amino acids. The ends were cut back, 8 bases at V and 1 base at J, with 13 bases in the middle. CDR1 and CDR2 from the germline V gene are MNHNY and SVGAGI (reference sequence). CDR3 amino acids: CASLDIAGTDTQYF. The CDR3 DNA is TGTGCCAGCTTGGACATCGCTGGCACAGATACGCAGTATTTT.

The chain joins TRBV29-1 to TRBJ2-7; D unresolved. CDR1 SQVTM and CDR2 ANQGSEA come from the germline V gene. V was pared by 4 bases and J by 2 bases, with 15 bases between. The length of the CDR3 is 14 residues. The CDR3 bases are TGCAGCGTTGCGTTGGTAGCCGAACCCTACGAGCAGTACTTC. Encoded protein: CSVALVAEPYEQYF.

This clonotype was detected a few times. This chain links TRBV4-2 with TRBJ2-1; no definite D call. The CDR3 extends over 15 amino acids. Trimming cost V 0 bases and J 3 bases, with 9 bases left between them. The germline V gene has CDR1 LGHNA and CDR2 YNFKEQ. In DNA, the CDR3 is TGTGCCAGCAGCCAAGATCAGACCTTCTACAATGAGCAGTTCTTC. This codes for CASSQDQTFYNEQFF.

V and J are TRBV20-1 and TRBJ2-7, with 8 bases identical to TRBD1. V lost 1 base to trimming and J lost 3 bases; unmatched junction nucleotides: 8. CDR1 and CDR2 from the germline V gene are DFQATT and SNEGSKA (reference sequence). The CDR3 spans 15 residues. The CDR3 region is CSARGRDRFLYEQYF. As DNA, the CDR3 is TGCAGTGCTAGAGGCCGGGACAGGTTCCTCTACGAGCAGTACTTC.

The chain employs TRBV9 and TRBJ2-7; possible D gene TRBD2, 7 bases. V lost 0 bases, J lost 3 bases, and 16 bases lay in between. This CDR3 comprises 16 residues. In germline, CDR1 is SGDLS, CDR2 YYNGEE. The CDR3 here is CASSVAGGGPIYEQYF. As DNA, the CDR3 is TGTGCCAGCAGCGTAGCTGGGGGGGGGCCGATCTACGAGCAGTACTTC.